The subject of this entry is one T cell receptor (beta chain). The data stem from a study of blood T cell repertoires in COVID-19. Turning to the study itself: Researchers got acute and convalescent COVID-19 samples from the United States, Italy and Spain.

V lost 0 bases and J 6 bases, leaving 11 bases between the germline ends. This CDR3 spans 15 amino acids. Germline V CDR1 and CDR2: MNHEY, SMNVEV (reference sequence). TCRdb's table, derived via immunoSEQ multiplex PCR, lists solely in-frame clones and lacks some. This sample yields about 370,000 clones, of which 80% to 90% are seen a single time; approximately 1% belongs to the top ten. This sequence joins TRBV27 and TRBJ1-4; weak D call: TRBD1 (5 bases). The sequenced sample consisted of PBMCs or T cells enriched from blood (not recorded which). The origin of this receptor is a man younger than 35 who had recovered from COVID-19. Here the CDR3 reads CASSLSWQGYEKLFF. As DNA, the CDR3 is TGTGCCAGCAGTTTATCGTGGCAGGGATATGAAAAACTGTTTTTT.